The 20 T cell receptor beta chains below come from one sample, sequenced in a study of neurological immune-mediated disorders. Regarding time point: longitudinal time-point 1 (baseline). TCRdb re-analysed the 5' RACE reads in MiXCR, keeping a single row per CDR3 protein. The table has some 77,000 distinct CDR3 sequences, approximately 15% seen once. Material for sequencing was PBMCs. The receptors were gathered from a female donor with HTLV-1-associated myelopathy (HAM/TSP).

Ten or more counts support this clonotype. V is TRBV12-3 or TRBV12-4 and J is TRBJ2-7; D is possibly TRBD1 (6 bases). Trimming stripped 5 bases from V and 2 bases from J, with 10 bases between. This CDR3 is built from 13 residues. CDR3 in amino acids: CASSPGQPYEQYF. The CDR3 nucleotides are TGTGCCAGCAGTCCGGGACAACCCTACGAGCAGTACTTC.

Ten or more counts support this clonotype. CDR3 in DNA: TGCGCCAGCAGCTTGGGGGTCTCGGGGGGCACAGATACGCAGTATTTT. The encoded protein is CASSLGVSGGTDTQYF. This chain connects TRBV5-1 to TRBJ2-3, with TRBD2 as a possible D gene (6 bases). Germline V gene sequence: CDR1 SGHRS, CDR2 YFSETQ. Trimming pared 0 bases from V and 1 base from J, leaving 12 bases between. The CDR3 has 16 amino acids.

This clonotype has at least ten counts. The V and J genes are TRBV27 and TRBJ2-1, with 10 bases fitting TRBD2. Germline CDR1 reads MNHEY; CDR2 reads SMNVEV (reference sequence). CDR3 length: 19 amino acids. The V gene end was trimmed by 1 base and the J gene end by 7 bases; junction bases not matched to a gene: 16. The CDR3 nucleotides read TGTGCCAGCAGTTTATTGCCCCCCCCCCAGCGGGGGGGCTTTAATGAGCAGTTCTTC. The encoded protein is CASSLLPPPQRGGFNEQFF.

This clonotype was observed once. The rearrangement links TRBV12-3 or TRBV12-4 to TRBJ1-1, with D perhaps matching TRBD1 (5 bases). The V and J ends lost 3 bases and 4 bases respectively, with 15 bases between them. This CDR3 is 15 amino acids long. The CDR3 DNA follows: TGTGCCAGCAGTTTTTCGGGGGTTTGGGGCACTGAAGCTTTCTTT. This gives the protein CASSFSGVWGTEAFF.

This clonotype came up many times. The J gene is TRBJ2-2, the V gene TRBV12-3 or TRBV12-4; tentatively, D is TRBD1 or TRBD2 (5 bases each). The CDR3 totals 13 residues. V lost 6 bases to trimming and J lost 7 bases, with 12 bases between them. The CDR3 loop reads CASRITRGGELFF. The CDR3 region has the DNA TGTGCCAGCAGAATTACTAGGGGCGGGGAGCTGTTTTTT.

The sample holds many counts of this clonotype. V usage is TRBV9 and J usage is TRBJ2-1; no clear D gene. The CDR3 contains 13 residues. V was clipped by 0 bases and J by 6 bases, with 7 bases between them. In germline, CDR1 is SGDLS, CDR2 YYNGEE. CDR3 in amino acids: CASSVGAINEQFF. DNA of the CDR3: TGTGCCAGCAGCGTAGGAGCGATCAATGAGCAGTTCTTC.

This clonotype came up many times. The J gene is TRBJ2-3, the V gene TRBV4-1; 12 bases are shared with TRBD2. The germline CDR1 and CDR2 sequences are MGHRA and YSYEKL. Germline trimming cut 2 bases from V and 4 bases from J; bases unmatched to any gene: 13. The CDR3 runs 19 residues. CDR3 protein: CASSQRPGLAGLAPDTQYF. Here the CDR3 DNA reads TGCGCCAGCAGCCAACGGCCGGGACTAGCGGGTTTAGCTCCAGATACGCAGTATTTT.

This clonotype was seen at least ten times. CDR3: CASSSGGGSSDTEQFF. The CDR3 DNA is TGCGCCAGCAGCTCCGGAGGGGGGTCCAGTGATACTGAGCAGTTCTTC. The chain links TRBV5-1 to TRBJ2-1; D is perhaps TRBD1 or TRBD2 (6 bases each). Germline assignment: CDR1 SGHRS and CDR2 YFSETQ. Trimming removed 3 bases at V and 9 bases at J, with 22 bases between. CDR3 length: 16 residues.

In this sample, this clonotype turned up many times. The chain couples TRBV27 to TRBJ2-5; TRBD2 is a possible D gene (6 bases). Germline-derived CDR1 and CDR2 are MNHEY and SMNVEV (reference sequence). CDR3 length equals 17 residues. Trimming stripped 6 bases from V and 6 bases from J, with 26 bases between. The chain's CDR3 is CASRLTAGTQSSKTQYF. DNA of the CDR3: TGTGCCAGCAGACTCACTGCCGGGACTCAGTCCTCAAAGACCCAGTACTTC.

This clonotype appeared many times. This chain links TRBV2 with TRBJ1-6; D unresolved. Germline CDR1 reads SNHLY; CDR2 reads FYNNEI. V shed 4 bases and J shed 7 bases, with 8 bases lying between them. The CDR3 extends over 13 amino acids. The CDR3 is CASSAMANSPLHF. CDR3 in DNA: TGTGCCAGCAGTGCCATGGCGAATTCACCCCTCCACTTT.

The table lists this clonotype with many counts. This chain connects TRBV5-1 to TRBJ2-7; D is perhaps TRBD1 (5 bases). The germline V gene has CDR1 SGHRS and CDR2 YFSETQ. The CDR3 extends over 14 amino acids. The V and J ends lost 0 bases and 4 bases respectively, with 11 bases between them. CDR3 sequence: CASSLATVDYEQYF. CDR3 DNA sequence: TGCGCCAGCAGCTTGGCGACAGTTGATTACGAGCAGTACTTC.

This clonotype was recorded at least ten times. The gene calls are TRBV25-1 and TRBJ2-3; 7 bases map to TRBD1. This CDR3 is 13 amino acids long. V lost 2 bases to trimming and J lost 4 bases; unmatched junction nucleotides: 0. CDR1 and CDR2 from the germline V gene are MGHDK and SYGVNS. For the CDR3, the DNA is TGTGCCAGCAGTGAACAGGGGGCAGATACGCAGTATTTT. This encodes CASSEQGADTQYF.

Many counts were recorded for this clonotype. The chain links TRBV5-6 to TRBJ2-1; TRBD1 agrees at 7 bases. V was clipped by 3 bases and J by 4 bases; unmatched bases: 7. Germline lookup yields CDR1 SGHDT and CDR2 YYEEEE. CDR3 length equals 15 residues. CDR3 protein: CASSSGTEIYNEQFF. The CDR3, as DNA: TGTGCCAGCAGCTCCGGGACAGAAATATACAATGAGCAGTTCTTC.

Ten or more counts support this clonotype. The V call is TRBV5-1, the J call TRBJ2-1, with 16 positions matching TRBD2. Germline V gives CDR1 SGHRS, CDR2 YFSETQ. V trimming: 2 bases; J trimming: 3 bases; junction bases outside the gene matches: 8. The CDR3 extends over 19 amino acids. CDR3 in DNA: TGCGCCAGCAGCTTACTGCCGGGACTAGCGGGGGGGGGCTACAATGAGCAGTTCTTC. Translation: CASSLLPGLAGGGYNEQFF.

This clonotype was detected ten times or more. This chain uses TRBV5-1 with TRBJ2-3, with 8 nucleotides matching TRBD2. Per the germline V gene, CDR1 is SGHRS and CDR2 is YFSETQ. This CDR3 contains 14 residues. Unmatched junction bases numbered 4, after V lost 2 bases and J lost 5 bases. The CDR3 loop is CASSFSGVEDTQYF. CDR3 nucleotides: TGCGCCAGCAGCTTTAGCGGGGTTGAAGATACGCAGTATTTT.

This clonotype was seen repeatedly, ten times or more. The rearrangement joins TRBV10-1 to TRBJ2-5; D not resolved. V was clipped by 5 bases and J by 2 bases, with 12 bases between them. The V gene's germline CDR1 is WNHNN and CDR2 SYGVQD (reference sequence). CDR3 length: 14 amino acids. CDR3 coding DNA: TGCGCCAGCAGTAAAGGACGGAATCAAGAGACCCAGTACTTC. Protein sequence: CASSKGRNQETQYF.

This clonotype was seen many times. The chain uses TRBV27 and TRBJ2-7, with TRBD1 as a possible D gene (5 bases). Germline values: CDR1 MNHEY, CDR2 SMNVEV (reference sequence). The V gene lost 5 bases and the J gene lost 5 bases, with 16 bases spanning the gap. The CDR3 has 14 residues. The CDR3 sequence is CASSPTAGRHEQYF. CDR3 nucleotide sequence: TGTGCCAGCAGTCCAACCGCAGGGCGTCACGAGCAGTACTTC.

Many counts were recorded for this clonotype. The rearrangement links TRBV11-2 to TRBJ2-7, with D perhaps TRBD1 (5 bases). The germline V gene encodes CDR1 SGHAT and CDR2 FQNNGV. The CDR3 is 13 residues long. Between the trimmed V and J ends, which lost 2 bases and 2 bases, there was a span of 7 bases. The CDR3 nucleotides are TGTGCCAGCAGCTTACAGGGTACCTACGAGCAGTACTTC. It translates to CASSLQGTYEQYF.

This clonotype was seen more than once but under ten times. This sequence joins TRBV28 and TRBJ2-5; a possible D gene is TRBD2 (5 bases). Germline V gene data show CDR1 as MDHEN and CDR2 as SYDVKM. The CDR3 covers 11 residues. Trimming took 8 bases from V and 1 from J, leaving 5 bases between them. As DNA, the CDR3 is TGTGCCAGCGAGGGCCAAGAGACCCAGTACTTC. Amino acid sequence: CASEGQETQYF.

This clonotype was found many times. This rearrangement joins TRBV24-1 to TRBJ2-1; TRBD1 aligns across 9 bases. Germline-derived CDR1 and CDR2 are KGHDR and SFDVKD. J gave up 9 bases and V 7 bases, and 6 bases lay outside the gene matches. CDR3 length equals 13 residues. The CDR3 spells CATRDRGKVEQFF. As DNA, the CDR3 is TGTGCCACCAGGGACAGGGGAAAGGTTGAGCAGTTCTTC.